These 26 T cell receptor beta chains were all obtained from the same sample, sequenced in a study of radiotherapy plus CTLA-4 blockade in lung cancer. Clones were read by immunoSEQ multiplex PCR, and TCRdb kept only the in-frame ones, dropping some. The table includes around 49,000 clones, around 84% detected once. The sample here was peripheral blood, taken from a patient treated with radiotherapy plus ipilimumab. All receptors derive from a human donor with non-small cell lung cancer whose response to radiotherapy plus ipilimumab could not be evaluated.

The chain has TRBV6-4 and TRBJ1-5; tentative D call: TRBD1 (6 bases). The germline gives CDR1 MRHNA, CDR2 SNTAGT. Trimming shortened V by 2 bases and J by 6 bases, and 8 bases separated the two germline ends. This CDR3 has 13 amino acids. This CDR3 is CASSDRGGQPQHF. The CDR3 DNA follows: TGTGCCAGCAGTGACAGGGGGGGTCAGCCCCAGCATTTT.

The chain is built from TRBV7-6 and TRBJ2-2, with 8 bases identical to TRBD1. V lost 1 base to trimming and J lost 5 bases; unmatched junction nucleotides: 3. Germline assignment: CDR1 SGHVS and CDR2 FNYEAQ. The CDR3 contains 15 residues. CDR3 amino acids: CASSLGTGLTGELFF. CDR3 DNA sequence: TGTGCCAGCAGCTTAGGGACAGGGCTAACCGGGGAGCTGTTTTTT.

The rearrangement links TRBV5-1 to TRBJ2-1, with 9 bases aligning to TRBD2. The V gene's germline CDR1 is SGHRS and CDR2 YFSETQ. The CDR3 sequence is 15 residues long. The V and J ends lost 3 bases and 4 bases, in that order; junction bases with no gene match: 5. The CDR3, as DNA: TGCGCCAGCAGCTATAGCGGGAGTGGGTACAATGAGCAGTTCTTC. It codes for CASSYSGSGYNEQFF.

In DNA form, the CDR3 reads TGTGCCAGCAAAGTGAGCTCCTACGAGCAGTACTTC. This encodes CASKVSSYEQYF. The chain links TRBV6-5 to TRBJ2-7; D is unresolved. The CDR3 is 12 residues long. V lost 7 bases, J lost 0 bases, and 7 bases lay in between. The germline gives CDR1 MNHEY, CDR2 SVGAGI.

The V call is TRBV19, the J call TRBJ2-1; D gene ambiguous. The CDR3 length is 15 residues. CDR1 LNHDA and CDR2 SQIVND come from the germline V gene (reference sequence). Between the trimmed V and J ends, which lost 5 bases and 4 bases, there was a span of 15 bases. This CDR3 reads CASSSTPRHYNEQFF. The CDR3 DNA sequence: TGTGCCAGTAGTTCAACCCCCCGACATTACAATGAGCAGTTCTTC.

The CDR3 loop is CASSLGSGGEYTEAFF. The CDR3 nucleotides are TGCGCCAGCAGCTTGGGGTCAGGGGGCGAGTACACTGAAGCTTTCTTT. The chain carries TRBV5-1 and TRBJ1-1; 8 nucleotides match TRBD1. The CDR3 runs to 16 residues. The trim removed 0 bases at V and 3 bases at J, leaving 7 bases unmatched. The germline V gene has CDR1 SGHRS and CDR2 YFSETQ.

This chain joins TRBV29-1 and TRBJ2-7; TRBD1 agrees at 7 bases. The junction had 5 bases not matched to a gene; V was cut back by 6 bases and J by 0 bases. Looked up from germline, CDR1 is SQVTM and CDR2 is ANQGSEA. This CDR3 is 13 amino acids long. The CDR3 sequence is CSVWTGRSYEQYF. The CDR3 DNA follows: TGCAGCGTCTGGACAGGACGCTCCTACGAGCAGTACTTC.

The chain uses TRBV28 and TRBJ1-5, with a possible D match to TRBD1 (5 bases). Germline V gene data show CDR1 as MDHEN and CDR2 as SYDVKM. V was shortened by 6 bases and J by 6 bases, with 15 bases between the two germline ends. CDR3 length: 14 residues. The CDR3 reads CASRPQGSAQPQHF. The DNA for the CDR3 is TGTGCCAGCAGGCCTCAGGGAAGTGCTCAGCCCCAGCATTTT. Variable domain in full (rest from reference TRBV28 and TRBJ1-5): DVKVTQSSRYLVKRTGEKVFLECVQDMDHENMFWYRQDPGLGLRLIYFSYDVKMKEKGDIPEGYSVSREKKERFSLILESASTNQTSMYLCASRPQGSAQPQHFGDGTRLSIL.

The rearrangement joins TRBV11-2 to TRBJ2-1; 8 nucleotides line up with TRBD1. Germline loops: CDR1 SGHAT, CDR2 FQNNGV. Trimming took 4 bases from V and 10 from J; bases not matched to a gene: 12. This CDR3 region has 15 residues. This chain's CDR3 is CASSSQTGTGYEQFF. CDR3 coding DNA: TGTGCCAGCAGCTCACAAACCGGGACAGGCTACGAGCAGTTCTTC.

The chain is built from TRBV28 and TRBJ2-5; TRBD1 might be the D (5 bases). The DNA end is more similar to TRBJ2-7, so the J call may be wrong. The CDR3 contains 12 residues. Per germline, CDR1 MDHEN and CDR2 SYDVKM. The CDR3 sequence: CASSLKGREQYF. The CDR3 nucleotides read TGTGCCAGCAGTTTAAAGGGGCGCGAGCAGTACTTC.

V gene TRBV19 combines with J gene TRBJ2-1, with TRBD1 identical over 9 bases. Germline-derived CDR1 and CDR2 are LNHDA and SQIVND (reference sequence). Germline trimming cut 8 bases from V and 4 bases from J; bases unmatched to any gene: 12. The CDR3 has 16 amino acids. The chain's CDR3 is CASSLPKGQGYNEQFF. The DNA for the CDR3 is TGTGCCAGTTCCCTCCCGAAGGGACAGGGATACAATGAGCAGTTCTTC.

V usage is TRBV18 and J usage is TRBJ2-7, with a tentative D call TRBD2 (6 bases). The CDR3 runs to 15 residues. Germline CDR1 reads KGHSH; CDR2 reads LQKENI. Trimming removed 5 bases from V and 6 bases from J, with 20 bases in between. The CDR3, as DNA: TGTGCCAGCTCAACCTCGGGACTCCAACGGGGCGAGCAGTACTTC. Amino acids: CASSTSGLQRGEQYF.

This clone was detected only a few times. The genes are TRBV6-5 and TRBJ1-4; D uncertain. From germline, CDR1 is MNHEY and CDR2 SVGAGI. Trimming shortened V by 5 bases and J by 10 bases, and 17 bases separated the two germline ends. CDR3 length equals 14 residues. The CDR3 loop is CASSPRVLSGKLFF. CDR3 bases: TGTGCCAGCAGTCCCCGAGTTCTTTCCGGAAAACTGTTTTTT.

The rearrangement links TRBV19 to TRBJ2-1, with TRBD2 matching over 9 bases. The V and J ends lost 0 bases and 4 bases, in that order; junction bases with no gene match: 7. The CDR3 length is 17 residues. Germline values: CDR1 LNHDA, CDR2 SQIVND (reference sequence). The CDR3 reads CASSIDGTLAGYNEQFF. CDR3 DNA: TGTGCCAGTAGTATAGATGGGACACTAGCGGGTTACAATGAGCAGTTCTTC.

This chain links TRBV6-6 with TRBJ1-2; 11 bases fit TRBD1. This CDR3 is built from 13 residues. The V gene's germline CDR1 is MNHNY and CDR2 SVGAGI (reference sequence). The CDR3 region is CAYAGQGANGYTF. CDR3 DNA sequence: TGTGCTTACGCCGGACAGGGGGCGAATGGCTACACCTTC.

This clone was counted between two and nine times. The genes are TRBV27 and TRBJ2-4, with D uncertain. Trimming removed 2 bases at V and 0 bases at J, with 14 bases between. The germline CDR1 and CDR2 sequences are MNHEY and SMNVEV (reference sequence). There are 17 residues in the CDR3. The chain's CDR3 is CASSLRSGLLAKNIQYF. The DNA for the CDR3 is TGTGCCAGCAGTTTACGGTCCGGGTTGCTAGCCAAAAACATTCAGTACTTC.

This chain uses TRBV7-2 with TRBJ1-1; 7 nucleotides line up with TRBD1. The germline V gene has CDR1 SGHTA and CDR2 FQGNSA. This CDR3 has 14 amino acids. The junction had 6 bases not matched to a gene; V was cut back by 4 bases and J by 4 bases. This chain's CDR3 is CASSYNRGITEAFF. CDR3 nucleotide sequence: TGTGCCAGCAGCTACAACAGGGGAATCACTGAAGCTTTCTTT.

The genes are TRBV19 and TRBJ2-7; 8 nucleotides line up with TRBD1. The CDR3 spans 13 residues. The V gene end was trimmed by 9 bases and the J gene end by 2 bases; junction bases not matched to a gene: 6. Germline V gene data show CDR1 as LNHDA and CDR2 as SQIVND (reference sequence). The CDR3 here is CARRQGSAYEQYF. The CDR3 DNA is TGTGCCAGAAGACAGGGGTCCGCCTACGAGCAGTACTTC.

The chain recombines TRBV28 with TRBJ1-2, with D hard to call. V lost 2 bases to trimming and J lost 4 bases, with 11 bases between them. Per germline, CDR1 MDHEN and CDR2 SYDVKM. The CDR3 length is 14 residues. CDR3 sequence reads: CASSLSQPRYGYTF. The CDR3 bases are TGTGCCAGCAGTTTAAGCCAACCGCGCTATGGCTACACCTTC.

This clone was found a few times. V and J are TRBV28 and TRBJ2-3; 9 positions match TRBD2. V lost 5 bases to trimming and J lost 4 bases; unmatched junction nucleotides: 10. Germline-derived CDR1 and CDR2 are MDHEN and SYDVKM. The CDR3 is 16 amino acids. The CDR3 region is CASSPGLAGGPDTQYF. DNA for the CDR3: TGTGCCAGCAGTCCCGGGCTGGCGGGAGGGCCAGATACGCAGTATTTT. Full variable domain (rest looked up from reference TRBV28 and TRBJ2-3): DVKVTQSSRYLVKRTGEKVFLECVQDMDHENMFWYRQDPGLGLRLIYFSYDVKMKEKGDIPEGYSVSREKKERFSLILESASTNQTSMYLCASSPGLAGGPDTQYFGPGTRLTVL.

The V call is TRBV7-2, the J call TRBJ1-1; TRBD1 matches at 7 bases. The V gene's germline CDR1 is SGHTA and CDR2 FQGNSA. The CDR3 runs 14 residues. J gave up 1 base and V 5 bases, and 4 bases lay outside the gene matches. In DNA, the CDR3 is TGTGCCAGCAGCACGGGACAGAAGAACACTGAAGCTTTCTTT. It codes for CASSTGQKNTEAFF.

The J gene is TRBJ1-1, the V gene TRBV10-3; 7 bases agree with TRBD1. The J segment lost 1 base and the V segment lost 5 bases, leaving 7 bases of the junction unmatched. CDR3 length: 15 residues. Germline V gene data show CDR1 as ENHRY and CDR2 as SYGVKD. The CDR3 bases are TGTGCCATCAGTCGATCGGGACAGTCGAACACTGAAGCTTTCTTT. Translating gives CAISRSGQSNTEAFF.

The genes are TRBV28 and TRBJ2-3; 8 bases fit TRBD2. J was trimmed by 5 bases and V by 6 bases; bases with no gene match: 7. Germline V gene lookup returns CDR1 MDHEN and CDR2 SYDVKM. The CDR3 totals 14 residues. The CDR3 DNA follows: TGTGCCAGCAGCCCAGCGGGAGCCAAAGATACGCAGTATTTT. Amino acids: CASSPAGAKDTQYF.

The gene calls are TRBV19 and TRBJ2-1, with TRBD1 identical over 9 bases. Trimming removed 6 bases from V and 2 bases from J; junction bases left unmatched: 5. Germline V gene lookup returns CDR1 LNHDA and CDR2 SQIVND (reference sequence). This CDR3 comprises 15 residues. CDR3 protein: CASSADRGPYNEQFF. CDR3 sequence (DNA): TGTGCCAGTAGCGCGGACAGGGGCCCCTACAATGAGCAGTTCTTC.

This clone was detected only a few times. The chain uses TRBV28 and TRBJ1-5, with 7 nucleotides matching TRBD1. The germline CDR1 and CDR2 sequences are MDHEN and SYDVKM. With V trimmed by 3 bases and J by 6 bases, 8 bases remained unmatched. The CDR3 spans 15 residues. Written as DNA, the CDR3 is TGTGCCAGCAGTTTTAGGGGGCAGGGGCTTCAGCCCCAGCATTTT. It yields the protein CASSFRGQGLQPQHF. The complete variable domain, with remaining parts taken from reference TRBV28 and TRBJ1-5, reads DVKVTQSSRYLVKRTGEKVFLECVQDMDHENMFWYRQDPGLGLRLIYFSYDVKMKEKGDIPEGYSVSREKKERFSLILESASTNQTSMYLCASSFRGQGLQPQHFGDGTRLSIL.

V is TRBV11-2 and J is TRBJ1-1; D is perhaps TRBD1 (5 bases). Trimming stripped 5 bases from V and 5 bases from J, with 12 bases between. CDR1 and CDR2 from the germline V gene are SGHAT and FQNNGV. The length of the CDR3 is 13 residues. CDR3 sequence (DNA): TGTGCCAGCAGCGTCCAGGGTTTTACTGAAGCTTTCTTT. It is translated as CASSVQGFTEAFF.